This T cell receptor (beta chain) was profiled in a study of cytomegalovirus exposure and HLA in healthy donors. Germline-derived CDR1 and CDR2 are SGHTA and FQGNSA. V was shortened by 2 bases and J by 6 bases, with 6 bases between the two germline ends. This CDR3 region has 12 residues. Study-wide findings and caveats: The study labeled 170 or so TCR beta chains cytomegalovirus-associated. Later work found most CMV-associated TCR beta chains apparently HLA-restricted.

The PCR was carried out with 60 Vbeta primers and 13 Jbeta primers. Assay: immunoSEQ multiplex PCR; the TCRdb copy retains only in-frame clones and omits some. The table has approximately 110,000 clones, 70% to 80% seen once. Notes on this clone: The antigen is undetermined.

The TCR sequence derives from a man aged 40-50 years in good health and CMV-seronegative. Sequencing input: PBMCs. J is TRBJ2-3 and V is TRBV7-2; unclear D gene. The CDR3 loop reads CASSLMRDTQYF. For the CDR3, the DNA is TGTGCCAGCAGCTTAATGAGGGATACGCAGTATTTT.